This record looks at one TCR beta chain sequence and its context. What it recognizes is unknown. The sample is drawn from a study of T cell clones after liver transplantation. At the level of the study: Blood was drawn pre-transplant, before withdrawal, and after full or failed withdrawal.

Whole-study results and caveats: Donor-reactive sequences fell more than third party-reactive ones, suggesting partial deletion. Post-transplant, graft-donor-reactive CD4 TCRbeta sequences in blood dropped significantly in most of the 8 subjects.

The assay was immunoSEQ multiplex PCR, and TCRdb's table has in-frame clones only and misses some. The profile shows fewer than 20,000 clones, about 87% of them singletons. The clonotype was recovered from a human donor who received a liver transplant. Sequenced material: CD8+ T cells from blood, taken before liver transplant.

The CDR3 is CASREEAGARRGYTF. The CDR3 region has the DNA TGTGCCAGCAGGGAAGAAGCAGGGGCACGGAGGGGCTACACCTTC. The chain joins TRBV27 to TRBJ1-2, with D maybe TRBD1 (6 bases). The CDR3 has 15 residues. CDR1 and CDR2 (germline): MNHEY, SMNVEV (reference sequence). Trimming shortened V by 6 bases and J by 8 bases, and 22 bases separated the two germline ends.